This TCR beta chain comes out of a study of spatial heterogeneity in lung cancer. Time point specified: blood at routine non-recurrence follow-up after resection. Unsorted whole RNA from tumor, nontumor lung or frozen PBMC underwent sequencing. TCRdb re-derived calls from the 5' RACE reads in MiXCR, one entry per CDR3 protein. This table holds around 110,000 distinct CDR3 sequences, over 9% found once. This clonotype showed up just a few times. This clonotype was sampled from a male donor with early-stage non-small cell lung cancer. The source was PBMCs, collected at follow-up.

This CDR3 reads CASSGGGQGHEQYF. The CDR3 region has the DNA TGTGCCAGCAGTGGGGGCGGACAGGGCCACGAGCAGTACTTC. This rearrangement joins TRBV25-1 to TRBJ2-7; 8 positions agree with TRBD1. The germline V gene encodes CDR1 MGHDK and CDR2 SYGVNS. The CDR3 consists of 14 residues. J lost 5 bases, V lost 4 bases, and 7 bases had no gene match.